The 29 T cell receptor beta chains below all came from one sample that was sequenced in a study of OX40 agonist ivuxolimab in advanced cancers. The data were produced by immunoSEQ multiplex PCR, yet TCRdb's version contains in-frame clones alone and is incomplete. The sample holds 45,000 to 55,000 clones, 88% seen once. Sequenced here: CD4+ or CD8+ T cells sorted from blood, sampled in a trial of the OX40 agonist ivuxolimab. These receptors came from an adult with an advanced solid tumor such as melanoma, head and neck, liver or kidney cancer.

The rearrangement links TRBV10-2 to TRBJ2-3, with D possibly matching TRBD1 (6 bases). V was shortened by 3 bases and J by 0 bases, with 13 bases between the two germline ends. Germline lookup yields CDR1 WSHSY and CDR2 SAAADI. The length of the CDR3 is 16 residues. CDR3: CASSEARGTSTDTQYF. The CDR3 region has the DNA TGCGCCAGCAGTGAAGCCAGGGGAACTAGCACAGATACGCAGTATTTT.

The sample holds one count of this clone. The chain recombines TRBV7-3 with TRBJ2-2; weak D call: TRBD2 (6 bases). The CDR3 covers 15 residues. V lost 2 bases, J lost 5 bases, and 12 bases lay in between. Germline V gene sequence: CDR1 SGHTA, CDR2 FQGTGA. The DNA of the CDR3 is TGTGCCAGCAGCTTAGTCGCGGGGAGGACCGGGGAGCTGTTTTTT. Protein: CASSLVAGRTGELFF.

Notes on this clone: The sample holds other DNA sequences that translate to the same CDR3. The CDR3 spells CASSQGQSYGYTF. The CDR3 nucleotides read TGCGCCAGCAGCCAAGGGCAGAGCTATGGCTACACCTTC. J is TRBJ1-2 and V is TRBV4-3; no firm D call. Germline V lookup: CDR1 LGHNA, CDR2 YSLEER. CDR3 size: 13 residues. Between the trimmed V and J ends, which lost 1 base and 4 bases, there was a span of 7 bases.

This clone came up once. CDR3 region: CASSQSLIRGPTTQYF. The DNA of the CDR3 is TGCGCCAGCAGCCAATCTTTAATCAGGGGGCCTACGACCCAGTACTTC. The chain has TRBV4-1 and TRBJ2-5; 8 bases align to TRBD1. The junction had 12 bases not matched to a gene; V was cut back by 2 bases and J by 7 bases. Per the germline V gene, CDR1 is MGHRA and CDR2 is YSYEKL. This CDR3 spans 16 amino acids.

The V and J genes are TRBV6-5 and TRBJ1-1; TRBD1 might be the D (6 bases). The CDR3 is made up of 15 amino acids. CDR1 is MNHEY, CDR2 SVGAGI, per germline. Trimming left V 2 bases short and J 4 bases short, with 14 bases between. As DNA, the CDR3 is TGTGCCAGCAGTTACGGAGGGGGGGGGACCACTGAAGCTTTCTTT. Protein: CASSYGGGGTTEAFF.

The V gene is TRBV7-9, the J gene TRBJ2-1; the D is unclear. Trimming took off 4 bases at V and 7 bases at J, with 5 bases between the two ends. Germline assignment: CDR1 SEHNR and CDR2 FQNEAQ (reference sequence). The CDR3 runs to 11 residues. The CDR3 loop reads CASSSLNEQFF. CDR3 DNA sequence: TGTGCCAGCAGCTCCCTAAATGAGCAGTTCTTC.

The rearrangement links TRBV14 to TRBJ2-1; possible D gene TRBD2, 6 bases. The CDR3 is made up of 14 amino acids. Germline V gene data show CDR1 as SGHDN and CDR2 as FVKESK. The V end was cut by 5 bases, the J end by 12 bases, with 20 bases between. The CDR3 coding sequence is TGTGCCAGCAGCTCTACCGGGACTCCAGGTCGGCAGTTCTTC. Its translation is CASSSTGTPGRQFF.

V and J are TRBV18 and TRBJ2-3; 10 nucleotides agree with TRBD2. Germline CDR1 is KGHSH and CDR2 is LQKENI. Trimming took 1 base from V and 3 from J; bases not matched to a gene: 7. This CDR3 spans 17 amino acids. The CDR3 nucleotides are TGTGCCAGCTCACCACAGGGAGCGGGAGGGAGGACAGATACGCAGTATTTT. It specifies CASSPQGAGGRTDTQYF.

The rearrangement uses TRBV19 and TRBJ2-7; 12 bases line up with TRBD2. Germline CDR1 LNHDA, CDR2 SQIVND (reference sequence). This CDR3 has 16 residues. V lost 5 bases, J lost 1 base, and 6 bases stayed unmatched. The CDR3 loop reads CASSPLTSGSSYEQYF. The CDR3 DNA sequence: TGTGCCAGTAGTCCCCTGACTAGCGGGAGTTCCTACGAGCAGTACTTC. The entire variable domain, with the rest obtained from reference TRBV19 and TRBJ2-7, is as follows: DGGITQSPKYLFRKEGQNVTLSCEQNLNHDAMYWYRQDPGQGLRLIYYSQIVNDFQKGDIAEGYSVSREKKESFPLTVTSAQKNPTAFYLCASSPLTSGSSYEQYFGPGTRLTVT.

The chain uses TRBV7-8 and TRBJ1-4, with TRBD1 matching over 10 bases. CDR3 length: 16 residues. Trimming took 5 bases from V and 8 from J; bases not matched to a gene: 11. CDR1 SGHVS and CDR2 FQNEAQ come from the germline V gene. CDR3 nucleotide sequence: TGTGCCAGCAGCCTCACCTTGGACAGGGGGGGAGAAAAACTGTTTTTT. Its protein product is CASSLTLDRGGEKLFF.

The rearrangement links TRBV11-2 to TRBJ1-6; possibly TRBD1 for D (5 bases). The CDR3 has 18 residues. Germline-derived CDR1 and CDR2 are SGHAT and FQNNGV. V lost 2 bases, J lost 2 bases, and 16 bases lay in between. CDR3 in DNA: TGTGCCAGCAGCTTACCGGACACCCCAGTCCCCTATAATTCACCCCTCCACTTT. It is translated as CASSLPDTPVPYNSPLHF.

The chain has TRBV5-4 and TRBJ1-6; D possibly corresponds to TRBD1 (5 bases). Germline V gives CDR1 SGHNT, CDR2 YYREEE (reference sequence). The CDR3 spans 16 residues. The V and J ends lost 1 base and 9 bases respectively, with 17 bases between them. CDR3 amino acids: CASSLLGGAVSSPLHF. As DNA, the CDR3 is TGTGCCAGCAGCTTGCTGGGTGGGGCAGTTAGTTCACCCCTCCACTTT.

The chain carries TRBV7-9 and TRBJ2-5; TRBD2 matches at 9 bases. In germline, CDR1 is SEHNR, CDR2 FQNEAQ (reference sequence). V gave up 2 bases and J gave up 4 bases; unmatched junction bases: 11. The CDR3 is 17 amino acids. The CDR3, as DNA: TGTGCCAGCAGCTTATTATTGGGCGGGGGGGCCGGAGAGACCCAGTACTTC. Translated: CASSLLLGGGAGETQYF.

The chain has TRBV5-1 and TRBJ2-1; 13 nucleotides align to TRBD2. In germline, CDR1 is SGHRS, CDR2 YFSETQ. The CDR3 has 17 residues. V lost 0 bases, J lost 5 bases, and 5 bases stayed unmatched. The CDR3 bases are TGCGCCAGCAGCTTGGCGACTAGCGGGAGGCTCCACAATGAGCAGTTCTTC. It codes for CASSLATSGRLHNEQFF.

This chain joins TRBV28 and TRBJ1-6; D remains ambiguous. Trimming removed 2 bases at V and 9 bases at J, with 5 bases between. The CDR3 runs to 12 residues. Germline V gene lookup returns CDR1 MDHEN and CDR2 SYDVKM. DNA for the CDR3: TGTGCCAGCAGTTTACCCGTTTCACCCCTCCACTTT. Translating gives CASSLPVSPLHF.

The rearrangement joins TRBV5-6 to TRBJ2-4; D unclear. V lost 5 bases to trimming and J lost 1 base, with 13 bases between them. Germline CDR1 is SGHDT and CDR2 is YYEEEE. The CDR3 has 15 residues. DNA of the CDR3: TGTGCCAGCAGGCTAACAAACGGGGCCAAAAACATTCAGTACTTC. Translated, it gives CASRLTNGAKNIQYF.

The gene calls are TRBV6-1 and TRBJ2-7, with 7 bases identical to TRBD1. From germline, CDR1 is MNHNS and CDR2 SASEGT. CDR3 length: 14 amino acids. The trim removed 6 bases at V and 5 bases at J, leaving 10 bases unmatched. Written as DNA, the CDR3 is TGTGCCAGCAGAGTACAGGGGAGCTCGGACGAGCAGTACTTC. This encodes CASRVQGSSDEQYF.

The rearrangement uses TRBV5-1 and TRBJ2-7, with 7 bases fitting TRBD2. Germline CDR1 and CDR2: SGHRS and YFSETQ. Trimming took 4 bases from V and 7 from J; bases not matched to a gene: 11. The CDR3 totals 14 residues. The chain's CDR3 is CASSATSLLREQYF. For the CDR3, the DNA is TGCGCCAGCAGCGCGACTAGCCTACTAAGGGAGCAGTACTTC. Looking up the rest from reference TRBV5-1 and TRBJ2-7 gives the full variable domain: KAGVTQTPRYLIKTRGQQVTLSCSPISGHRSVSWYQQTPGQGLQFLFEYFSETQRNKGNFPGRFSGRQFSNSRSEMNVSTLELGDSALYLCASSATSLLREQYFGPGTRLTVT.

The rearrangement joins TRBV7-2 to TRBJ1-4; D gene uncertain. Germline V gene data show CDR1 as SGHTA and CDR2 as FQGNSA. The CDR3 covers 13 residues. Between the trimmed V and J ends, which lost 3 bases and 7 bases, there was a span of 9 bases. The CDR3 is CASSLQYGEKLFF. The CDR3 DNA reads as TGTGCCAGCAGCTTGCAGTACGGTGAAAAACTGTTTTTT.

This clone was picked up a small number of times. V and J are TRBV2 and TRBJ1-6; 10 nucleotides line up with TRBD1. The length of the CDR3 is 14 residues. The V and J ends lost 5 bases and 9 bases, in that order; junction bases with no gene match: 4. Germline V gene data show CDR1 as SNHLY and CDR2 as FYNNEI. The CDR3 spells CASSPGQGISPLHF. The CDR3 DNA is TGTGCCAGCAGTCCGGGACAGGGGATTTCACCCCTCCACTTT.

The chain combines TRBV27 with TRBJ2-7, with D tentatively TRBD2 (5 bases). Trimming took 6 bases from V and 0 from J, leaving 9 bases between them. The CDR3 loop spans 13 amino acids. Germline CDR1 is MNHEY and CDR2 is SMNVEV (reference sequence). This CDR3 is CASSHGISYEQYF. The CDR3 DNA is TGTGCCAGCAGCCACGGGATCTCCTACGAGCAGTACTTC.

The chain is built from TRBV5-1 and TRBJ2-7; perhaps TRBD2 as D (6 bases). The CDR3 sequence is 15 residues long. V was trimmed by 4 bases and J by 1 base, leaving 15 bases between them. Germline V gene data show CDR1 as SGHRS and CDR2 as YFSETQ. The CDR3 is CASSPGVDYSYEQYF. Written as DNA, the CDR3 is TGCGCCAGCAGCCCGGGGGTGGACTATTCCTACGAGCAGTACTTC.

This clone was picked up a small number of times. The gene calls are TRBV27 and TRBJ2-7, with 9 positions matching TRBD2. J was trimmed by 3 bases and V by 6 bases; bases with no gene match: 9. The CDR3 extends over 15 amino acids. Germline CDR1 reads MNHEY; CDR2 reads SMNVEV (reference sequence). The CDR3 protein is CASRPSGRTYYEQYF. In DNA form, the CDR3 reads TGTGCCAGCAGGCCAAGCGGGAGGACCTACTACGAGCAGTACTTC.

This clone is judged medium-sized. This chain uses TRBV5-1 with TRBJ2-2; TRBD2 aligns across 9 bases. The germline CDR1 and CDR2 sequences are SGHRS and YFSETQ. V lost 2 bases to trimming and J lost 7 bases; unmatched junction nucleotides: 9. CDR3 size: 16 residues. Written as DNA, the CDR3 is TGCGCCAGCAGCTTATCGCGGGAGGGCCGAGGCGGGGAGCTGTTTTTT. It yields the protein CASSLSREGRGGELFF.

This clone was seen only once. This chain links TRBV6-5 with TRBJ2-1; D may be TRBD2 (7 bases). Germline CDR1 MNHEY, CDR2 SVGAGI. V was cut by 2 bases and J by 8 bases, with 16 bases left in between. The CDR3 length is 15 residues. CDR3 DNA sequence: TGTGCCAGCAGTTACGTGGGGGGGGCGTGGGATGAGCAGTTCTTC. This codes for CASSYVGGAWDEQFF.

In this sample, this clone turned up once. V is TRBV6-5 and J is TRBJ1-2; D is perhaps TRBD1 (5 bases). The CDR3 sequence is 13 residues long. Germline lookup yields CDR1 MNHEY and CDR2 SVGAGI. V was trimmed by 2 bases and J by 13 bases, leaving 17 bases between them. The CDR3 bases are TGTGCCAGCAGTTACGGGGGAGGCTCCCCTAGCACCTTC. Translated, it gives CASSYGGGSPSTF.

V is TRBV21-1 and J is TRBJ1-4; the table's TRBD1 call for D was not verified on the DNA. TRBV21-1 corresponds to a pseudogene. This CDR3 region has 15 residues. The CDR3: CASSKEETGFRKLFF. The CDR3 bases are TGTGCCAGCAGCAAAGAGGAGACAGGGTTTAGAAAACTGTTTTTT.

The chain couples TRBV10-2 to TRBJ2-1; 12 bases fit TRBD2. Germline CDR1 reads WSHSY; CDR2 reads SAAADI. This CDR3 region has 19 residues. The V and J ends lost 3 bases and 3 bases, in that order; junction bases with no gene match: 12. This chain's CDR3 is CASSDNIRLAGVHYNEQFF. CDR3 nucleotide sequence: TGCGCCAGCAGTGACAATATAAGACTAGCGGGAGTCCACTACAATGAGCAGTTCTTC.

V is TRBV9 and J is TRBJ1-3; D unresolved. Germline CDR1 and CDR2: SGDLS and YYNGEE. Trimming removed 3 bases at V and 6 bases at J, with 19 bases between. This CDR3 region has 16 residues. The CDR3 region is CASSGGPHFLENTIYF. Here the CDR3 DNA reads TGTGCCAGCAGCGGCGGGCCCCATTTCCTGGAAAACACCATATATTTT.